This T cell receptor beta chain was found in a study of blood T cells in healthy people across ages. Study observations and caveats: Since the PBMCs were unsorted, naive and antigen-experienced cells could not be conclusively compared.

In this sample, this clonotype turned up once. Its antigen is currently unknown. Each donor gave approximately 9.5 milliliters of peripheral blood. For the second PCR, which ran for roughly 7 to 11 cycles, a sample-barcoded 5' primer and a J-beta primer mix were used. Via MiXCR, TCRdb re-called the 5' RACE reads, giving one row per CDR3 protein. The table shows 1.5 million to 2 million distinct CDR3 sequences, with 28% occurring only once. The specimen sequenced was blood. The receptor was derived from a woman under 40 in good health.

CDR3 protein: CASSLRGRRSEQFF. In DNA form, the CDR3 reads TGCGCCAGCAGCTTGAGAGGGAGGCGGAGTGAGCAGTTCTTC. The V call is TRBV5-1, the J call TRBJ2-1, with D perhaps TRBD2 (6 bases). This CDR3 comprises 14 residues. The germline gives CDR1 SGHRS, CDR2 YFSETQ. V was cut by 1 base and J by 9 bases, with 14 bases left in between.